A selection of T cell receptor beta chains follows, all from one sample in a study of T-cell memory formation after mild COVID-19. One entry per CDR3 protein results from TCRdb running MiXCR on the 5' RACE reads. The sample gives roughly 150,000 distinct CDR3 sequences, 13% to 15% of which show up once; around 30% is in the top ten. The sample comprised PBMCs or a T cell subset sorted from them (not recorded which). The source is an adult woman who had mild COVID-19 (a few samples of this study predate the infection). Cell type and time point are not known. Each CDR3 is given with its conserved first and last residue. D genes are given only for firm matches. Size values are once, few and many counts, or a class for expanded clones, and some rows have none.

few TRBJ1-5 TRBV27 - CASSPSEQEIYQPQHF TGTGCCAGCAGTCCCTCTGAGCAAGAAATTTATCAGCCCCAGCATTTT
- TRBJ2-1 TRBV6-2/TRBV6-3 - CASSFTGRSYNEQFF TGTGCCAGCAGCTTTACAGGGAGATCCTACAATGAGCAGTTCTTC
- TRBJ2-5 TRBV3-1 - CASSQEKGKTQYF TGTGCCAGCAGCCAAGAAAAGGGAAAGACCCAGTACTTC
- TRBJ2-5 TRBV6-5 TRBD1 CASARGLQETQYF TGTGCCAGCGCCAGGGGGCTCCAAGAGACCCAGTACTTC
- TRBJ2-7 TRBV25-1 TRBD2 CASSGGTSGPSSYYEQYF TGTGCCAGCAGTGGAGGGACTAGCGGGCCAAGTTCTTACTACGAGCAGTACTTC
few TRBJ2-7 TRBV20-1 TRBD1 CSAPSPRDRDSYEQYF TGCAGTGCTCCGAGCCCCCGGGACAGGGACTCCTACGAGCAGTACTTC
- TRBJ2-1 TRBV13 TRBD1 CASTQDRGWNEQFF TGTGCCAGCACTCAAGACAGGGGGTGGAATGAGCAGTTCTTC
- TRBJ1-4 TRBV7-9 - CASSRTALNEKLFF TGTGCCAGCAGCCGAACTGCCCTTAATGAAAAACTGTTTTTT
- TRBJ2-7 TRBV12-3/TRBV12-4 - CASTQDSLSYEQYF TGTGCCAGCACCCAGGACAGTCTTTCCTACGAGCAGTACTTC
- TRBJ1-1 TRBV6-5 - CASSPGSWTEAFF TGTGCCAGCAGCCCCGGATCTTGGACTGAAGCTTTCTTT
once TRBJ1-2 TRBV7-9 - CASSRDTAGYGYTF TGTGCCAGCAGCCGAGATACAGCGGGATATGGCTACACCTTC
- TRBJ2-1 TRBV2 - CASSEIRAQGYNEQFF TGTGCCAGCAGTGAAATTCGGGCCCAGGGATACAATGAGCAGTTCTTC
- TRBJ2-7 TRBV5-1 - CASSFSRDQSSYEQYF TGCGCCAGCAGCTTCAGCAGGGACCAGAGCTCCTACGAGCAGTACTTC
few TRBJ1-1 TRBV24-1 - CATSPGRTTEAFF TGTGCCACCAGTCCCGGACGGACCACTGAAGCTTTCTTT
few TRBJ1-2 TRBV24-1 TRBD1 CATSDDRAYGYTF TGTGCCACCAGTGACGACAGGGCCTATGGCTACACCTTC
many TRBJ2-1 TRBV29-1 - CSVERAASYNEQFF TGCAGCGTTGAAAGGGCTGCTAGCTACAATGAGCAGTTCTTC
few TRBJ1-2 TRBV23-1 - CASSHSGRNGYTF TGCGCCAGCAGTCATTCCGGGAGGAATGGCTACACCTTC
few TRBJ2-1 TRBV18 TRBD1 CASSPRRTGGPNEQFF TGTGCCAGCTCCCCCCGCCGGACAGGGGGCCCTAATGAGCAGTTCTTC
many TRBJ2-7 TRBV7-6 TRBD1 CASSLATGPVYEQYF TGTGCCAGCAGCTTAGCGACAGGGCCGGTCTACGAGCAGTACTTC
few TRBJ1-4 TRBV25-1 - CASAIEGEKLFF TGTGCCAGCGCAATTGAGGGGGAAAAACTGTTTTTT
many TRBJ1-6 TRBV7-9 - CASSLGQDIGKNSPLHF TGTGCCAGCAGCTTGGGGCAAGACATCGGCAAGAATTCACCCCTCCACTTT
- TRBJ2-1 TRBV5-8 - CASSLEAGEDEQFF TGTGCCAGCAGCTTGGAAGCAGGTGAGGATGAGCAGTTCTTC
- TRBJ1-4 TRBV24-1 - CATSGGPRPNEKLFF TGTGCCACCAGTGGAGGACCCCGCCCTAATGAAAAACTGTTTTTT
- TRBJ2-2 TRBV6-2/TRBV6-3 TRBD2 CASSATGAGGAGELFF TGTGCCAGCAGCGCCACGGGAGCGGGAGGGGCCGGGGAGCTGTTTTTT
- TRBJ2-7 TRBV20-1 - CSARDLETPNEQYF TGCAGTGCTAGAGATTTAGAGACCCCCAACGAGCAGTACTTC
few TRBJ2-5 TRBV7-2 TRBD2 CASSFAPSGEPQETQYF TGTGCCAGCAGCTTTGCTCCTAGCGGGGAACCACAAGAGACCCAGTACTTC
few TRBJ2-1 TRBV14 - CASSQDLWSTYNEQFF TGTGCCAGCAGCCAAGATCTCTGGTCGACCTACAATGAGCAGTTCTTC
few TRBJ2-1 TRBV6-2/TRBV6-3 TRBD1 CASRKGAYEQFF TGTGCCAGCAGGAAGGGGGCGTATGAGCAGTTCTTC
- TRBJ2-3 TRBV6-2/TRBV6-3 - CASRGHFSTDTQYF TGTGCCAGCAGGGGACATTTTAGCACAGATACGCAGTATTTT
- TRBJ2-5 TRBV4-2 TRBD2 CASSQERGGAETQYF TGTGCCAGCAGCCAGGAGCGGGGGGGGGCTGAGACCCAGTACTTC
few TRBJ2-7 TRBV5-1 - CASSLRQGRESYEQYF TGCGCCAGCAGCTTGCGTCAGGGGAGGGAATCCTACGAGCAGTACTTC
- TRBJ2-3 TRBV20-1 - CSVIRRGRSTDTQYF TGCAGTGTTATCCGCAGGGGTCGGAGCACAGATACGCAGTATTTT
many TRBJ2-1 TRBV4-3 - CASSQDRGAYNEQFF TGCGCCAGCAGCCAAGACAGGGGGGCCTACAATGAGCAGTTCTTC
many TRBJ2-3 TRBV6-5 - CASSSPGLTGDTQYF TGTGCCAGCAGTTCGCCAGGTCTGACTGGAGATACGCAGTATTTT
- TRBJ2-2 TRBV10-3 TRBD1 CAIQDRSSNTGELFF TGTGCCATCCAGGACAGGAGCTCGAACACCGGGGAGCTGTTTTTT
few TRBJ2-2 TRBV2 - CASSERAGHTGELFF TGTGCCAGCAGTGAAAGGGCAGGGCACACCGGGGAGCTGTTTTTT
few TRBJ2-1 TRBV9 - CASSVAGWAEQFF TGTGCCAGCAGCGTAGCTGGGTGGGCGGAGCAGTTCTTC
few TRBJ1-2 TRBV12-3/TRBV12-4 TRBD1 CASSVTGGASYGYTF TGTGCCAGCAGTGTGACAGGGGGCGCTTCTTATGGCTACACCTTC
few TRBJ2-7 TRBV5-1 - CASSLWAGDAYEQYF TGCGCCAGCAGCCTCTGGGCAGGAGATGCCTACGAGCAGTACTTC
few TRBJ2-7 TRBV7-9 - CASSPTGFEQYF TGTGCCAGCAGCCCAACTGGGTTCGAGCAGTACTTC
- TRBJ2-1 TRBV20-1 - CSALVQGEDAYNEQFF TGCAGTGCTCTAGTACAAGGGGAGGATGCTTACAATGAGCAGTTCTTC
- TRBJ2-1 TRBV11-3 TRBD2 CASSLLLAGDYNEQFF TGTGCCAGCAGCCTCCTCCTAGCGGGTGACTACAATGAGCAGTTCTTC
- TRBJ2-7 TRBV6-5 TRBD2 CASSYSAGGWDEQYF TGTGCCAGCAGTTACTCGGCGGGAGGATGGGACGAGCAGTACTTC
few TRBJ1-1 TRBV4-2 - CASSQGGVIRQGVMNTEAFF TGTGCCAGCAGCCAAGGGGGTGTAATAAGGCAAGGGGTTATGAACACTGAAGCTTTCTTT
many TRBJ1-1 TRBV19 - CASRTGLTEAFF TGTGCCAGTAGGACAGGTTTGACTGAAGCTTTCTTT
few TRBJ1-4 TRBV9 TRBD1 CASSSRQGGEKLFF TGTGCCAGCAGCAGCCGACAGGGTGGCGAAAAACTGTTTTTT
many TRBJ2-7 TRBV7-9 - CASMPGLYSYEQYF TGTGCCAGCATGCCCGGCCTTTACTCCTACGAGCAGTACTTC
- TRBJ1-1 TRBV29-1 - CSVWHTEAFF TGCAGCGTGTGGCACACTGAAGCTTTCTTT
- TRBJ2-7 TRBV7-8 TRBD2 CASSSEAGEAYEQYF TGTGCCAGCAGCTCCGAAGCGGGAGAGGCATACGAGCAGTACTTC
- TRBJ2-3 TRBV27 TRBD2 CATKTSGIPDTQYF TGTGCCACCAAAACTAGCGGGATCCCAGATACGCAGTATTTT
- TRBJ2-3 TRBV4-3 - CASSQVGHGDTQYF TGCGCCAGCAGCCAAGTAGGACATGGGGATACGCAGTATTTT